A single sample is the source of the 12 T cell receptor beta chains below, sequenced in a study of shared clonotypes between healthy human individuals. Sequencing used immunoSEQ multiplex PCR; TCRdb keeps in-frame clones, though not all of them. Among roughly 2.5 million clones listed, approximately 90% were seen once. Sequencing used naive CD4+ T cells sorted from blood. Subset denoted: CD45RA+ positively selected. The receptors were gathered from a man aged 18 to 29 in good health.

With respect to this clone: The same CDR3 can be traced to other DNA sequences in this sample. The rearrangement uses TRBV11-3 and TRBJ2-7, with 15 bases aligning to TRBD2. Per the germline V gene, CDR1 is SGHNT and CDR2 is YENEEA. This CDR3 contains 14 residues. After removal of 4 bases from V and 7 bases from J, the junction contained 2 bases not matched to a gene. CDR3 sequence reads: CASSSGLAGGEQYF. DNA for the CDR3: TGTGCCAGCAGCTCGGGACTAGCGGGAGGTGAGCAGTACTTC.

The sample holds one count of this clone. The CDR3 nucleotides are TGTGCCAGCAGTTCCCCAGGGACTGAAGCTTTCTTT. Its protein is CASSSPGTEAFF. The chain links TRBV6-6 to TRBJ1-1; maybe TRBD1 (5 bases). Germline V gene lookup returns CDR1 MNHNY and CDR2 SVGAGI (reference sequence). V shed 4 bases and J shed 5 bases, with 8 bases lying between them. The CDR3 totals 12 residues.

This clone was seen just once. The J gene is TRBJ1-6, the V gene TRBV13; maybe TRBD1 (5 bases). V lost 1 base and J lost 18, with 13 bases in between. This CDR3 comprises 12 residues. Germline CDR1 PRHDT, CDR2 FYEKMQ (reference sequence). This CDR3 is CASSLAPGPSHF. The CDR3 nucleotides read TGTGCCAGCAGCTTAGCCCCAGGGCCATCCCACTTT.

CDR3 nucleotide sequence: TGTGCCAGAAGCCCAGGAAAGCGGTTAACCTACGAGCAGTACTTC. It yields the protein CARSPGKRLTYEQYF. The chain carries TRBV5-3 and TRBJ2-7, with D possibly matching TRBD2 (5 bases). TRBV5-3 is sorted into the ORF group, with uncertain function. This CDR3 comprises 15 residues. V lost 4 bases, J lost 2 bases, and 16 bases lay in between.

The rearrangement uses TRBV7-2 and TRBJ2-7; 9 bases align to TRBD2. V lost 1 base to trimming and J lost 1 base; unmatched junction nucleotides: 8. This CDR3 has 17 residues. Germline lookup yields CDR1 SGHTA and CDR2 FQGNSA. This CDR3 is CASSLGAGGLGSYEQYF. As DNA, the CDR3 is TGTGCCAGCAGCTTAGGAGCGGGGGGACTGGGTTCCTACGAGCAGTACTTC.

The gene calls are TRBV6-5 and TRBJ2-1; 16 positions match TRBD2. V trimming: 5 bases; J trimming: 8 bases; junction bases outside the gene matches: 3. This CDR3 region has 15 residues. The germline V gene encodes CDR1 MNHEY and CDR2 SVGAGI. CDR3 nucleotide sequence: TGTGCCAGCAGTCGGGGGACTAGCGGGGGGGATGAGCAGTTCTTC. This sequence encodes CASSRGTSGGDEQFF.

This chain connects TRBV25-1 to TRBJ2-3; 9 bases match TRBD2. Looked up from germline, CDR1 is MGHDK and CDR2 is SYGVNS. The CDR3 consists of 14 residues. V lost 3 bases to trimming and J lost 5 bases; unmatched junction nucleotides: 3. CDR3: CASSDPRGGDTQYF. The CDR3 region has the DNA TGTGCCAGCAGTGATCCGCGGGGGGGAGATACGCAGTATTTT. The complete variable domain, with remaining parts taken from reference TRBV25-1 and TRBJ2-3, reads EADIYQTPRYLVIGTGKKITLECSQTMGHDKMYWYQQDPGMELHLIHYSYGVNSTEKGDLSSESTVSRIRTEHFPLTLESARPSHTSQYLCASSDPRGGDTQYFGPGTRLTVL.

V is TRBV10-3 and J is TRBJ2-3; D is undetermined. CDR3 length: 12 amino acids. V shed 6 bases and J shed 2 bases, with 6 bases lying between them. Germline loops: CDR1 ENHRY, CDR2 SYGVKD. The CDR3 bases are TGTGCCATCAGGGCAGACACAGATACGCAGTATTTT. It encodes CAIRADTDTQYF.

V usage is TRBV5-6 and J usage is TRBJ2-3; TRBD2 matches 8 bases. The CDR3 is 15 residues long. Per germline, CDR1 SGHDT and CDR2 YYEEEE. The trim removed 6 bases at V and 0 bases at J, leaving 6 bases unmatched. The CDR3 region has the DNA TGTGCCAGCACCCCCGGGGGGGGAAGCACAGATACGCAGTATTTT. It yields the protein CASTPGGGSTDTQYF. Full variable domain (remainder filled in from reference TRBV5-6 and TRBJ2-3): DAGVTQSPTHLIKTRGQQVTLRCSPKSGHDTVSWYQQALGQGPQFIFQYYEEEERQRGNFPDRFSGHQFPNYSSELNVNALLLGDSALYLCASTPGGGSTDTQYFGPGTRLTVL.

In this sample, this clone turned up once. CDR3 nucleotides: TGTGCCAGCAGCTTATCCAGGACAGCTTTTATGGATACGCAGTATTTT. Translating gives CASSLSRTAFMDTQYF. The V gene is TRBV11-2, the J gene TRBJ2-3; TRBD1 is a possible D gene (6 bases). Trimming stripped 2 bases from V and 6 bases from J, with 18 bases between. The CDR3 runs 16 residues. The germline CDR1 and CDR2 sequences are SGHAT and FQNNGV.

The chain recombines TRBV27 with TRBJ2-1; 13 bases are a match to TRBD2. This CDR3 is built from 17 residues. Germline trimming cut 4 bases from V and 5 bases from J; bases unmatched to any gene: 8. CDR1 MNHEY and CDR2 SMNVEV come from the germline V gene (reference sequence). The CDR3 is CASSSRTSGSFNNEQFF. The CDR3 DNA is TGTGCCAGCAGTTCGAGGACTAGCGGGAGTTTTAACAATGAGCAGTTCTTC.

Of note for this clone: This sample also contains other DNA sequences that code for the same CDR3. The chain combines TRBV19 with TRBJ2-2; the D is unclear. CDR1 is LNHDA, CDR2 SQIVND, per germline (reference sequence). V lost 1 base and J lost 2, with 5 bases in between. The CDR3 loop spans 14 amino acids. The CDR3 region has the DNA TGTGCCAGTAGTATAGTCCAAAACACCGGGGAGCTGTTTTTT. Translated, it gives CASSIVQNTGELFF.